The present T cell receptor (beta chain) was sequenced within a study of response to subunit inactivated influenza vaccine (dated by TCRdb to 2016 to 2018). Turning to the overall study: Deep quantitative T cell receptor repertoire profiling was used in the study to track responses to a trivalent subunit inactivated influenza vaccine.

This clonotype occurred a few times. Its antigen target is currently unknown. Base qualities are not at hand, and no much larger clone is one base apart. CDR1 and CDR2, looked up from the germline V gene, are MGHDK and SYGVNS. Trimming takes 3 bases from V and 1 base from J, and the germline ends sit 15 bases apart. Including the terminal cysteine and phenylalanine, the CDR3 comprises 16 residues. The sequence is cut down to CDR3 DNA, 48 bases in frame from base 1. Here is what the overall study found, with its caveats: The authors proposed that each seasonal influenza vaccination may bring in only a limited number of new T cells.

The receptor library was made with RT-PCR. Sequencing took place on an Illumina HiSeq 2500. In TCRdb, the public reads were trimmed at Q25 with fastp and aligned with MiXCR, with productive beta chains retained. Every CDR3 protein is listed once, alongside the most common genes and DNA of its rows. For this sample there are about 780,000 distinct CDR3 sequences; approximately 17% appear just once. The ten most abundant clones make up around 9.9% of the sample. The sequence derives from a man aged 50 to 59 who received an inactivated influenza vaccine. Donor details come from another sample of the same person, matched by shared clones. The chain was built from TRBV25-1 and TRBJ2-5; the D gene cannot be named for sure. The sample here was PBMCs from blood, taken less than 6 days after vaccination. The DNA reads as follows: TGTGCCAGCAGTGACCGTCGATTCAGACTCCAAGAGACCCAGTACTTC. This gives the protein CASSDRRFRLQETQYF.